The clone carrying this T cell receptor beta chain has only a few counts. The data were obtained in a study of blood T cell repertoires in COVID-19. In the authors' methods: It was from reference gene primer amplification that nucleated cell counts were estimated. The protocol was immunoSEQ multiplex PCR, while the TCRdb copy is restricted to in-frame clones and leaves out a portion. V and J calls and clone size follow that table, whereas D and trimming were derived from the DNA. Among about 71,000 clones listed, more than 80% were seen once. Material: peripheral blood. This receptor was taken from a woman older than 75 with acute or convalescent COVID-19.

The CDR3 DNA is TGTGCCAGCAGCTTTTCAGGGGCCCGCGGCTACACCTTC. This gives the protein CASSFSGARGYTF. This chain links TRBV5-6 with TRBJ1-2; D is perhaps TRBD1 (6 bases). V lost 2 bases, J lost 8 bases, and 13 bases lay in between. Germline V gene data show CDR1 as SGHDT and CDR2 as YYEEEE. This CDR3 region has 13 residues.